A single sample gave rise to the 20 T cell receptor beta chains below, sequenced in a study of T-cell memory formation after mild COVID-19. TCRdb analysed the 5' RACE reads with MiXCR anew, one entry per CDR3 protein. This sample has hundreds of thousands of distinct CDR3 sequences, with 15% to 20% found just once. Sequences were obtained from PBMCs or a T cell subset sorted from them (not recorded which). The receptors originated from a man aged 18-30 years who had mild COVID-19 (a few samples of this study predate the infection). Cell type and time point are not known.

Ten or more counts support this clonotype. The chain couples TRBV4-2 to TRBJ2-5; 9 bases are shared with TRBD2. The CDR3 has 15 amino acids. The V and J ends lost 4 bases and 4 bases, in that order; junction bases with no gene match: 7. Per the germline V gene, CDR1 is LGHNA and CDR2 is YNFKEQ. DNA for the CDR3: TGTGCCAGCAGCCCCACCCCTAGCGGGGCAGAGACCCAGTACTTC. It yields the protein CASSPTPSGAETQYF.

This clonotype was picked up one time. The chain joins TRBV9 to TRBJ1-1; D remains unclear. V was pared by 0 bases and J by 6 bases, with 18 bases between. CDR1 and CDR2 (germline): SGDLS, YYNGEE. The CDR3 has 16 residues. The CDR3 reads CASSVVYRRFRAEAFF. The CDR3 DNA is TGTGCCAGCAGCGTAGTCTATCGCCGGTTTCGCGCTGAAGCTTTCTTT.

The V and J genes are TRBV20-1 and TRBJ1-1, with 7 bases identical to TRBD1. V lost 5 bases and J lost 8; bases outside the gene matches: 5. The CDR3 has 11 amino acids. CDR1 is DFQATT and CDR2 is SNEGSKA in the germline V gene (reference sequence). In nucleotides, the CDR3 is TGCAGTGCTTCCGGGACAGAAGAAGCTTTCTTT. This codes for CSASGTEEAFF.

The chain carries TRBV4-1 and TRBJ1-6; unclear D gene. The ends were cut back, 4 bases at V and 10 bases at J, with 14 bases in the middle. CDR1 is MGHRA and CDR2 is YSYEKL in the germline V gene. The CDR3 is 14 amino acids. CDR3 DNA: TGCGCCAGCAGCCTCGGAACCGGCCGCTCACCCCTCCACTTT. It encodes CASSLGTGRSPLHF.

In this sample, this clonotype turned up many times. The gene calls are TRBV4-3 and TRBJ2-7; TRBD1 matches 8 bases. In germline, CDR1 is LGHNA, CDR2 YSLEER. V was pared by 1 base and J by 2 bases, with 4 bases of the junction left unmatched. The CDR3 extends over 15 amino acids. CDR3 coding DNA: TGCGCCAGCAGCCAAGCGACAGGGGACACCTACGAGCAGTACTTC. Translated: CASSQATGDTYEQYF.

The chain carries TRBV5-1 and TRBJ1-5; tentatively, D is TRBD1 (6 bases). Germline V gene lookup returns CDR1 SGHRS and CDR2 YFSETQ. The CDR3 sequence is 15 residues long. Trimming took 1 base from V and 4 from J, leaving 12 bases between them. CDR3 coding DNA: TGCGCCAGCAGCTTGACAGGGCTGCGGAATCAGCCCCAGCATTTT. Residues: CASSLTGLRNQPQHF.

V is TRBV4-1 and J is TRBJ1-1, with TRBD1 identical over 7 bases. The CDR3 has 16 residues. Germline CDR1 is MGHRA and CDR2 is YSYEKL. V was pared by 4 bases and J by 0 bases, with 8 bases of the junction left unmatched. The CDR3 DNA sequence: TGCGCCAGCAGCCCAGCGGGACAGATCATGAACACTGAAGCTTTCTTT. It codes for CASSPAGQIMNTEAFF.

The gene calls are TRBV4-1 and TRBJ1-4; the D is unclear. The germline V gene encodes CDR1 MGHRA and CDR2 YSYEKL. The CDR3 length is 14 residues. The germline V and J ends were trimmed by 4 bases and 8 bases, with 14 bases remaining between them. The DNA for the CDR3 is TGCGCCAGCAGCCCACTGTCCGCCCAGGAAAAACTGTTTTTT. Protein sequence: CASSPLSAQEKLFF.

This clonotype was seen a handful of times. The chain uses TRBV4-3 and TRBJ2-2, with a weak D call TRBD2 (5 bases). Germline V gene data show CDR1 as LGHNA and CDR2 as YSLEER. V was cut by 0 bases and J by 3 bases, with 11 bases left in between. The CDR3 consists of 16 residues. CDR3 loop: CASSQERAADTGELFF. CDR3 in DNA: TGCGCCAGCAGCCAAGAGCGGGCGGCGGACACCGGGGAGCTGTTTTTT.

This clonotype was seen a few times. CDR3 DNA: TGTGCCAGCAGTTATAGGGGCCCCCGGACGGAGGGCGTGAATGGCTACACCTTC. Its translation: CASSYRGPRTEGVNGYTF. The rearrangement joins TRBV6-2 or TRBV6-3 to TRBJ1-2, with TRBD1 as a possible D gene (5 bases). Trimming took off 3 bases at V and 6 bases at J, with 26 bases between the two ends. Looked up from germline, CDR1 is MNHEY and CDR2 is SVGEGT. The CDR3 loop spans 18 amino acids.

The sample holds a few counts of this clonotype. The gene calls are TRBV20-1 and TRBJ2-1, with TRBD2 matching 10 bases. The junction had 18 bases not matched to a gene; V was cut back by 4 bases and J by 3 bases. This CDR3 region has 19 residues. Germline CDR1 DFQATT, CDR2 SNEGSKA (reference sequence). In nucleotides, the CDR3 is TGCAGTGCTAATACGTGGGATGGAGCGGGGGGGCATTTCTACAATGAGCAGTTCTTC. This translates into CSANTWDGAGGHFYNEQFF.

This clonotype was detected many times. This chain connects TRBV10-1 to TRBJ2-3, with D possibly being TRBD1 (6 bases). Between the trimmed V and J ends, which lost 2 bases and 6 bases, there was a span of 15 bases. Germline lookup yields CDR1 WNHNN and CDR2 SYGVQD (reference sequence). This CDR3 has 15 residues. Here the CDR3 reads CASSEGRDTTDTQYF. The CDR3 DNA reads as TGCGCCAGCAGTGAGGGAAGGGACACTACGGATACGCAGTATTTT.

This clonotype was counted ten times or more. The chain links TRBV5-1 to TRBJ2-5; TRBD2 matches at 12 bases. This CDR3 spans 15 amino acids. V was clipped by 4 bases and J by 2 bases; unmatched bases: 3. The germline CDR1 and CDR2 sequences are SGHRS and YFSETQ. In DNA form, the CDR3 reads TGCGCCAGCAGCCCTGGACTAGCGGGGCAAGAGACCCAGTACTTC. Translating it yields CASSPGLAGQETQYF.

This clonotype was recorded a few times. The chain has TRBV10-3 and TRBJ2-7; 8 bases agree with TRBD2. CDR1 is ENHRY, CDR2 SYGVKD, per germline. V lost 5 bases to trimming and J lost 0 bases; unmatched junction nucleotides: 3. The CDR3 extends over 14 amino acids. CDR3 coding DNA: TGTGCCATCAGTCCCCGGGGGGGCTCCTACGAGCAGTACTTC. Translation: CAISPRGGSYEQYF.

The V and J genes are TRBV4-3 and TRBJ2-1; 7 nucleotides line up with TRBD1. In germline, CDR1 is LGHNA, CDR2 YSLEER. V trimming: 3 bases; J trimming: 4 bases; junction bases outside the gene matches: 3. This CDR3 has 14 residues. The CDR3 loop is CASSQVGQYNEQFF. The DNA for the CDR3 is TGCGCCAGCAGCCAGGTGGGACAGTACAATGAGCAGTTCTTC.

V and J are TRBV18 and TRBJ2-7; no clear D gene. This CDR3 is 13 amino acids long. The V end was cut by 2 bases, the J end by 4 bases, with 9 bases between. Per the germline V gene, CDR1 is KGHSH and CDR2 is LQKENI. This CDR3 reads CASSPGFGYEQYF. CDR3 bases: TGTGCCAGCTCACCAGGGTTCGGATACGAGCAGTACTTC.

This rearrangement joins TRBV7-6 to TRBJ1-5; D gene unclear. Germline V gene sequence: CDR1 SGHVS, CDR2 FNYEAQ. Trimming cost V 4 bases and J 4 bases, with 11 bases left between them. CDR3 length: 14 residues. The CDR3: CASSSEGWNQPQHF. The CDR3 DNA reads as TGTGCCAGCAGCTCTGAGGGTTGGAATCAGCCCCAGCATTTT.

The chain employs TRBV7-9 and TRBJ1-4; D is unresolved. The CDR3 consists of 15 residues. V lost 5 bases, J lost 5 bases, and 15 bases lay in between. Germline V gene sequence: CDR1 SEHNR, CDR2 FQNEAQ (reference sequence). CDR3 bases: TGTGCCAGCAGCAGCAGGACGGATCAAAATGAAAAACTGTTTTTT. Translation gives CASSSRTDQNEKLFF.

This clonotype showed up just a few times. The chain is built from TRBV6-2 or TRBV6-3 and TRBJ2-1; D remains ambiguous. This CDR3 spans 13 amino acids. Germline V gene sequence: CDR1 MNHEY, CDR2 SVGEGT. The ends were cut back, 7 bases at V and 0 bases at J, with 7 bases in the middle. The CDR3 loop is CASKESSYNEQFF. The CDR3 DNA reads as TGTGCCAGCAAAGAGAGCTCCTACAATGAGCAGTTCTTC.

This clonotype was observed a few times. The chain recombines TRBV20-1 with TRBJ1-1; D is unclear. The CDR3 is 13 amino acids. V lost 0 bases and J lost 4, with 9 bases in between. Per the germline V gene, CDR1 is DFQATT and CDR2 is SNEGSKA (reference sequence). The CDR3 sequence: CSARDRNSTEAFF. The DNA for the CDR3 is TGCAGTGCTAGAGATCGTAATAGCACTGAAGCTTTCTTT.